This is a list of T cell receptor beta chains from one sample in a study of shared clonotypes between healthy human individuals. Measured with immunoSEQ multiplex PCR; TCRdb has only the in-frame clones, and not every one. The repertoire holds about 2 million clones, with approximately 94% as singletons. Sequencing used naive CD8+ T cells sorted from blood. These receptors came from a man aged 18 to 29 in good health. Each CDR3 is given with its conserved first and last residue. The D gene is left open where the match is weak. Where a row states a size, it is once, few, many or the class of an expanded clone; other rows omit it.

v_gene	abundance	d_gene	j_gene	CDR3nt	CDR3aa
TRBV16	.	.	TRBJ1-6	TGTGCCAGCAGACCTTGGCGGGGGGCGCTTAATTCACCCCTCCACTTT	CASRPWRGALNSPLHF
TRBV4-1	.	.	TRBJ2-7	TGCGCCAGCAGCCCCAAGACCACTGGAACCTACGAGCAGTACTTC	CASSPKTTGTYEQYF
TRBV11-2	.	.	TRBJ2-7	TGTGCCAGCAGCACCACAAGCGACAGCTCCTACGAGCAGTACTTC	CASSTTSDSSYEQYF
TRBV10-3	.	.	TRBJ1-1	TGTGCCATCAGTGAGTCTGGCCAGGGTTACACTGAAGCTTTCTTT	CAISESGQGYTEAFF
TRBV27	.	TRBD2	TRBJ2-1	TGTGCCAGCAGTTGGATCCTAGCGGGAGGTGGCCCCCATGAGCAGTTCTTC	CASSWILAGGGPHEQFF
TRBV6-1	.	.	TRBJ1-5	TGTGCCAGCAGTGAAGGACCGATCAATCAGCCCCAGCATTTT	CASSEGPINQPQHF
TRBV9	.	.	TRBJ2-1	TGTGCCAGCAGCGAAGGGGATCCAATATACAATGAGCAGTTCTTC	CASSEGDPIYNEQFF
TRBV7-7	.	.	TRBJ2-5	TGTGCTAGCAGCTTAAGCCTAGGCCTACAAGAGACCCAGTACTTC	CASSLSLGLQETQYF
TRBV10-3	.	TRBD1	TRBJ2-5	TGTGCCATCAGTCCAGGGGGCGAAGAGACCCAGTACTTC	CAISPGGEETQYF
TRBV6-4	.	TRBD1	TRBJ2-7	TGTGCCAGCAAGGTCTGGGACAGGGGGCACGAGCAGTACTTC	CASKVWDRGHEQYF
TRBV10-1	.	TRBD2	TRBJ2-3	TGCGCCAGCAGCCTTAGCGGGGACGGGACAGATACGCAGTATTTT	CASSLSGDGTDTQYF
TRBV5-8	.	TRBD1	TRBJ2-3	TGTGCCAGCAGCAGTGGGACAGGCGTTACAGATACGCAGTATTTT	CASSSGTGVTDTQYF
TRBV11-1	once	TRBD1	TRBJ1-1	TGTGCCAGCAGCTACCGACAGGGGGCTTTGAACACTGAAGCTTTCTTT	CASSYRQGALNTEAFF
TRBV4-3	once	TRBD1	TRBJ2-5	TGCGCCAGCAGCCAAGCGGGGACAGGAGTCCAAGAGACCCAGTACTTC	CASSQAGTGVQETQYF
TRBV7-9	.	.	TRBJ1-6	TGTGCCAGCAGCTTAGGCTCCCATTCACCCCTCCACTTT	CASSLGSHSPLHF
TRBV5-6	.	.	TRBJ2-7	TGTGCCAGCAGCTTTACCCCACGGGTTACCTACGAGCAGTACTTC	CASSFTPRVTYEQYF
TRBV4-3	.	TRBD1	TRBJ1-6	TGCGCCAGCAGCCAAGAATCCGGGACAGGGCCGTCAATTTCACCCCTCCACTTT	CASSQESGTGPSISPLHF
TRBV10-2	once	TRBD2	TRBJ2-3	TGCGCCAGCACCAGACTGAGCGGGAGTATGGATACGCAGTATTTT	CASTRLSGSMDTQYF
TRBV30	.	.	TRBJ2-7	TGTGCCTGGAGTGTATATGGGAATCCCTACGAGCAGTACTTC	CAWSVYGNPYEQYF
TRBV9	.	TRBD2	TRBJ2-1	TGTGCCAGCAGCCCTGGGACTAGCGGGGGGGCAGGTGAGCAGTTCTTC	CASSPGTSGGAGEQFF
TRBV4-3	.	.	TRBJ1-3	TGCGCCAGCAGCCAAGACCAGGTTTCCTCTGGAAACACCATATATTTT	CASSQDQVSSGNTIYF
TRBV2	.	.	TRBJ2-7	TGTGCCAGCAGTGATATCGAGCAGTACTTC	CASSDIEQYF
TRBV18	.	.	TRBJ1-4	TGTGCCAGCTCAGCGCTGTCGAGTGGGTATAATGAAAAACTGTTTTTT	CASSALSSGYNEKLFF
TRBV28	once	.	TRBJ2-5	TGTGCCAGCAGTTTACAGGGTTTCCCAGAGACCCAGTACTTC	CASSLQGFPETQYF
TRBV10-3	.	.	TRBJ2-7	TGTGCCATCAGCCCGGGACTTCTCTACGAGCAGTACTTC	CAISPGLLYEQYF
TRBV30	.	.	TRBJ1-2	TGTGCCTGGAGTGGTCCGGGGAACTATGGCTACACCTTC	CAWSGPGNYGYTF
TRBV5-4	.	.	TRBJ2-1	TGTGCCAGCAGCTTAGGGGTCGGACTATACGACAATGAGCAGTTCTTC	CASSLGVGLYDNEQFF
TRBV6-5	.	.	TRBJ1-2	TGTGCCAGCGGGGAGGTGGGGGGATATGGCTACACCTTC	CASGEVGGYGYTF
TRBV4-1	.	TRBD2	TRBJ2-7	TGCGCCAGCAGCCAAGCCTTAGCGGGAGGCTCCTACGAGCAGTACTTC	CASSQALAGGSYEQYF
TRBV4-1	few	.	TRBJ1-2	TGCGCCAGCAGCCAAGAGGACGGCTACTATGGCTACACCTTC	CASSQEDGYYGYTF